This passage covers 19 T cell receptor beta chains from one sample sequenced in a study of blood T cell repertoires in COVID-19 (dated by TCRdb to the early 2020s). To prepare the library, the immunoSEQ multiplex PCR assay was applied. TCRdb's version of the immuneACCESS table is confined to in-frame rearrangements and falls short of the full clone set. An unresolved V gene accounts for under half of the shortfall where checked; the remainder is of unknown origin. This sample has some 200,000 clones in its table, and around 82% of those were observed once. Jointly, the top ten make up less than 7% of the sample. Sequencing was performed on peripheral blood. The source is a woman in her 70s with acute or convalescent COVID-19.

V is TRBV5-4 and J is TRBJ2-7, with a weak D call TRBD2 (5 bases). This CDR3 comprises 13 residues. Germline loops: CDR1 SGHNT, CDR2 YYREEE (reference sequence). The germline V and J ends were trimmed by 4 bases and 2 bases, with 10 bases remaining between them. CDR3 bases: TGTGCCAGCAGCATAGGACTGACCTACGAGCAGTACTTC. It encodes CASSIGLTYEQYF.

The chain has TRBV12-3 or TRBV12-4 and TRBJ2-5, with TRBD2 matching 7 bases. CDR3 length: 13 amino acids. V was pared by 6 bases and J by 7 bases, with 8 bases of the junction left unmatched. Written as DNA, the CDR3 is TGTGCCAGCAGCCCTGGGGGGGGAGGGACCCAGTACTTC. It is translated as CASSPGGGGTQYF.

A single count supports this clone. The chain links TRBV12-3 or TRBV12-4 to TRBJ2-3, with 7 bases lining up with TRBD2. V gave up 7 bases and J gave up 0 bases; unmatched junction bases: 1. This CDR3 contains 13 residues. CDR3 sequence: CASNSGSTDTQYF. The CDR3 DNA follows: TGTGCCAGCAATAGCGGGAGCACAGATACGCAGTATTTT.

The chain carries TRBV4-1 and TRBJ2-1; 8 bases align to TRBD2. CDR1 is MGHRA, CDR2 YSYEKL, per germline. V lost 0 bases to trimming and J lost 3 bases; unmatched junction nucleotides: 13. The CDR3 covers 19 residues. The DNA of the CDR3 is TGCGCCAGCAGCCAAGAAGATGGGGAGACTAGCGCCAACTACAATGAGCAGTTCTTC. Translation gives CASSQEDGETSANYNEQFF.

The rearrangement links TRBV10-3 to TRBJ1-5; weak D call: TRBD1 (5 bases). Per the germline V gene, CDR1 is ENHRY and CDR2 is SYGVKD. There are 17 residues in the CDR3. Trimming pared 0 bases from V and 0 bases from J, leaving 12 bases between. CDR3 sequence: CAISESQGSFSNQPQHF. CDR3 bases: TGTGCCATCAGTGAGTCGCAGGGCAGCTTTAGCAATCAGCCCCAGCATTTT.

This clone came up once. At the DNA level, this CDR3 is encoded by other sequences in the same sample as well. DNA of the CDR3: TGTGCCAGCAGTCGCGGTGGTACTGAAGCTTTCTTT. It translates to CASSRGGTEAFF. V and J are TRBV6-5 and TRBJ1-1; D is unresolved. V was pared by 5 bases and J by 5 bases, with 9 bases between. Germline lookup yields CDR1 MNHEY and CDR2 SVGAGI. The CDR3 loop spans 12 amino acids.

The CDR3 coding sequence is TGTGCCTGGAGGTCGGTTACCGGGACTAGCGGTCATAACAATGAGCAGTTCTTC. Translating gives CAWRSVTGTSGHNNEQFF. The chain carries TRBV30 and TRBJ2-1; 11 positions agree with TRBD2. V dropped 3 bases and J dropped 5; count of bases not matched to a gene: 15. The CDR3 has 18 residues. Germline assignment: CDR1 GTSNPN and CDR2 SVGIG (reference sequence).

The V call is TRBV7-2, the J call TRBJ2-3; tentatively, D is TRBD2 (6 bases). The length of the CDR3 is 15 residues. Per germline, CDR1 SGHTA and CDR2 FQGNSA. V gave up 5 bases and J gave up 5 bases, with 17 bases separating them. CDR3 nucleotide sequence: TGTGCCAGCAGCCCTCCAGCGGGTGGAGGAGATACGCAGTATTTT. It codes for CASSPPAGGGDTQYF.

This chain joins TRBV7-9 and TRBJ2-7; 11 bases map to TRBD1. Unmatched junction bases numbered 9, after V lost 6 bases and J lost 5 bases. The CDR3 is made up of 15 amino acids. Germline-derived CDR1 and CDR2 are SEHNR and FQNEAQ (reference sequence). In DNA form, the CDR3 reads TGTGCCAGCAGACCCGGGACAGGGGGATCCCACGAGCAGTACTTC. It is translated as CASRPGTGGSHEQYF.

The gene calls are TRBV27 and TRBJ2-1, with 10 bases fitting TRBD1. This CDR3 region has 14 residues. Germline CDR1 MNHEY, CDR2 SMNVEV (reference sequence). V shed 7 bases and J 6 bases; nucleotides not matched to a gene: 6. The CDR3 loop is CASMRDRGGNEQFF. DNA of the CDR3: TGTGCCAGCATGAGGGACAGGGGTGGCAATGAGCAGTTCTTC.

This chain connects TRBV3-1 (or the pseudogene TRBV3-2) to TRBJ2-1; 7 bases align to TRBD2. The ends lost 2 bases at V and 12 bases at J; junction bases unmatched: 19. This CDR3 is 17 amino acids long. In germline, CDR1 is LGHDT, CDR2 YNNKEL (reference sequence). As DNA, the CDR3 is TGTGCCAGCAGCCAATACCTAATCTTGGCTAGCGGCCTGGGGCAGTTCTTC. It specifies CASSQYLILASGLGQFF.

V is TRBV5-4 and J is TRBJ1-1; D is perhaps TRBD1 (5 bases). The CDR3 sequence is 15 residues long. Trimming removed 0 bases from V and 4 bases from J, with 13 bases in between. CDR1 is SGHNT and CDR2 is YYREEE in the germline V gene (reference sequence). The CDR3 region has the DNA TGTGCCAGCAGCTTGGGTGGCAGGGCGACCACTGAAGCTTTCTTT. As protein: CASSLGGRATTEAFF. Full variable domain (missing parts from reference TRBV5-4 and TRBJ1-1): ETGVTQSPTHLIKTRGQQVTLRCSSQSGHNTVSWYQQALGQGPQFIFQYYREEENGRGNFPPRFSGLQFPNYSSELNVNALELDDSALYLCASSLGGRATTEAFFGQGTRLTVV.

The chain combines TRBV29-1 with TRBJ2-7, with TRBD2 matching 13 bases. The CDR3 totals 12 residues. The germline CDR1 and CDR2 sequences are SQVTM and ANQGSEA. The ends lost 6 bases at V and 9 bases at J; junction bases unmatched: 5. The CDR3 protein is CSVVTSGRGQYF. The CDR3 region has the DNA TGCAGCGTCGTTACTAGCGGGAGGGGGCAGTACTTC.

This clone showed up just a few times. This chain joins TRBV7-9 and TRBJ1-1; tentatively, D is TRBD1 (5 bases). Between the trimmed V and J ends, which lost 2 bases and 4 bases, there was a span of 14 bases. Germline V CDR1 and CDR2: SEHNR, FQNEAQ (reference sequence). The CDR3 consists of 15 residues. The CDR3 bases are TGTGCCAGCAGCTTAATGGCATCCACAGGCACTGAAGCTTTCTTT. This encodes CASSLMASTGTEAFF.

The CDR3 sequence is CASSNYRASTDTQYF. CDR3 DNA: TGTGCCAGCAGCAACTACAGGGCCAGCACAGATACGCAGTATTTT. V usage is TRBV5-6 and J usage is TRBJ2-3, with D maybe TRBD1 (6 bases). This CDR3 is built from 15 residues. Per the germline V gene, CDR1 is SGHDT and CDR2 is YYEEEE. Trimming removed 4 bases at V and 0 bases at J, with 12 bases between. The entire variable domain, with the rest obtained from reference TRBV5-6 and TRBJ2-3, is as follows: DAGVTQSPTHLIKTRGQQVTLRCSPKSGHDTVSWYQQALGQGPQFIFQYYEEEERQRGNFPDRFSGHQFPNYSSELNVNALLLGDSALYLCASSNYRASTDTQYFGPGTRLTVL.

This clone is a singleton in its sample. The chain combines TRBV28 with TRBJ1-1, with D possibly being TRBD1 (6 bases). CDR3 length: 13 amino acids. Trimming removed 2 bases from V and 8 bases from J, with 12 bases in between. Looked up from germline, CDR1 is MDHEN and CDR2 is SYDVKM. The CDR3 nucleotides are TGTGCCAGCAGTTTAGGGGGCCGGGACGAAGCTTTCTTT. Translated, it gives CASSLGGRDEAFF. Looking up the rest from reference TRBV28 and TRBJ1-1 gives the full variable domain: DVKVTQSSRYLVKRTGEKVFLECVQDMDHENMFWYRQDPGLGLRLIYFSYDVKMKEKGDIPEGYSVSREKKERFSLILESASTNQTSMYLCASSLGGRDEAFFGQGTRLTVV.

The CDR3 sequence: CASSLGGGSVWGSTDTQYF. As DNA, the CDR3 is TGTGCCAGCAGCTTAGGAGGGGGCAGCGTGTGGGGAAGCACAGATACGCAGTATTTT. The chain uses TRBV7-9 and TRBJ2-3, with 7 bases identical to TRBD1. The CDR3 is made up of 19 amino acids. The germline gives CDR1 SEHNR, CDR2 FQNEAQ (reference sequence). The V gene end was trimmed by 1 base and the J gene end by 0 bases; junction bases not matched to a gene: 13.

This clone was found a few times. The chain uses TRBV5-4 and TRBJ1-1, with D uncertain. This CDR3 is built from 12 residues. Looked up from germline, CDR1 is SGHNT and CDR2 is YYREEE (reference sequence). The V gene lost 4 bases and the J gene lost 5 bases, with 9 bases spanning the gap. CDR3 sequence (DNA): TGTGCCAGCAGCCTAGGGAGAACTGAAGCTTTCTTT. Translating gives CASSLGRTEAFF.

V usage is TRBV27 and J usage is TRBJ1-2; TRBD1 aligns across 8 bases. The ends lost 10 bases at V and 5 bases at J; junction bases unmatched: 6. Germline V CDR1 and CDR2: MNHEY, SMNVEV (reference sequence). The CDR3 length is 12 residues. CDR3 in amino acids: CANRGQGYGYTF. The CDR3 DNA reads TGTGCCAACAGAGGACAGGGTTATGGCTACACCTTC.